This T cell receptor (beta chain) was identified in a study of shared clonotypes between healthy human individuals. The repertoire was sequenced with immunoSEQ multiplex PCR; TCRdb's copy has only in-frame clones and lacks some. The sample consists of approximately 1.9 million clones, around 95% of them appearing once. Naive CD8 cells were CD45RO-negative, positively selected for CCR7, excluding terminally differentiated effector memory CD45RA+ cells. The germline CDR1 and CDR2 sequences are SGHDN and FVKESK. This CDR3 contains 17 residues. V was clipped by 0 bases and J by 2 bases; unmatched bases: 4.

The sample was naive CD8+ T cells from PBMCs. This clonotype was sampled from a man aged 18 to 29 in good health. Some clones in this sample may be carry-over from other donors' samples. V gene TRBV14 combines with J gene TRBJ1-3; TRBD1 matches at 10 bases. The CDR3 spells CASSQDSGQGTGNTIYF. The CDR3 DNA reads TGTGCCAGCAGCCAAGATTCGGGACAGGGGACTGGAAACACCATATATTTT.